This entry lists 20 T cell receptor beta chains sequenced from one sample in a study of T-cell reconstitution after alpha-beta-depleted transplantation in children. Regarding the study as a whole: Among T cells one year after transplant, newly produced cells accounted for most counts and diversity.

The antigens of these receptors remain unknown. A TCRbeta library incorporating unique molecular identifiers was prepared. TCRdb fed the PCR reads into MiXCR, producing one record per CDR3 protein. This sample carries about 300,000 distinct CDR3 sequences, 7.5% to 9% of them seen once, and the ten largest clones take around 10%. Material: peripheral blood, obtained 360 days after TCRalphabeta/CD19-depleted stem cell transplant. The receptors come from a female patient under 10 years old who had a stem cell transplant for Fanconi anemia, so the T cells may come from the graft donor.

This clonotype was counted at least ten times. V gene TRBV20-1 combines with J gene TRBJ1-5; D unclear. Germline V gene sequence: CDR1 DFQATT, CDR2 SNEGSKA (reference sequence). This CDR3 is built from 13 residues. V was pared by 3 bases and J by 0 bases, with 6 bases between. CDR3 in amino acids: CSASEVSNQPQHF. In DNA, the CDR3 is TGCAGTGCTAGCGAGGTTAGCAATCAGCCCCAGCATTTT.

This clonotype has a count of ten or more. This chain links TRBV20-1 with TRBJ1-1; no firm D call. The ends were cut back, 5 bases at V and 2 bases at J, with 12 bases in the middle. CDR1 and CDR2 from the germline V gene are DFQATT and SNEGSKA (reference sequence). The CDR3 spans 13 residues. The CDR3 DNA is TGCAGTGCTTTGTCCGGTTCTAACACTGAAGCTTTCTTT. It codes for CSALSGSNTEAFF.

This clonotype was seen ten or more times. The V and J genes are TRBV4-2 and TRBJ2-3, with D uncertain. Trimming removed 5 bases at V and 4 bases at J, with 4 bases between. The V gene's germline CDR1 is LGHNA and CDR2 YNFKEQ. There are 11 residues in the CDR3. CDR3 protein: CASSSADTQYF. CDR3 in DNA: TGTGCCAGCAGCTCCGCAGATACGCAGTATTTT.

This clonotype was picked up many times. CDR3 in DNA: TGTGCCAGCAGCTTGAACCCCTCCTACGAGCAGTACTTC. Its protein is CASSLNPSYEQYF. The chain couples TRBV7-3 to TRBJ2-7; D ambiguous. CDR3 length equals 13 residues. V gave up 3 bases and J gave up 0 bases, with 6 bases separating them. Germline assignment: CDR1 SGHTA and CDR2 FQGTGA.

This clonotype was seen repeatedly, ten times or more. J is TRBJ2-7 and V is TRBV3-1, with D unresolved. Germline V gene lookup returns CDR1 LGHDT and CDR2 YNNKEL (reference sequence). Trimming stripped 1 base from V and 7 bases from J, with 8 bases between. CDR3 length equals 12 residues. The CDR3 DNA reads as TGTGCCAGCAGCCAAGTCCGGATGGAGCAGTACTTC. This translates into CASSQVRMEQYF.

This clonotype showed up just a few times. This chain links TRBV20-1 with TRBJ1-1, with D unclear. Per the germline V gene, CDR1 is DFQATT and CDR2 is SNEGSKA (reference sequence). The CDR3 is 15 amino acids. Trimming pared 2 bases from V and 0 bases from J, leaving 13 bases between. In DNA, the CDR3 is TGCAGTGCTAGAACAACTCGGGGTTTGAACACTGAAGCTTTCTTT. Translating it yields CSARTTRGLNTEAFF.

The V gene is TRBV2, the J gene TRBJ1-5, with D possibly being TRBD1 (5 bases). Trimming took 1 base from V and 7 from J, leaving 17 bases between them. The CDR3 sequence is 16 residues long. Germline loops: CDR1 SNHLY, CDR2 FYNNEI. In DNA form, the CDR3 reads TGTGCCAGCAGTGAAGACCCAGGGTCTTTATGGCAGCCCCAGCATTTT. It specifies CASSEDPGSLWQPQHF. Filled out from reference TRBV2 and TRBJ1-5, the complete variable domain reads EPEVTQTPSHQVTQMGQEVILRCVPISNHLYFYWYRQILGQKVEFLVSFYNNEISEKSEIFDDQFSVERPDGSNFTLKIRSTKLEDSAMYFCASSEDPGSLWQPQHFGDGTRLSIL.

This clonotype has at least ten counts. The chain couples TRBV2 to TRBJ2-1, with TRBD2 matching 10 bases. V gave up 10 bases and J gave up 5 bases; unmatched junction bases: 14. The CDR3 is 16 amino acids. Germline V gives CDR1 SNHLY, CDR2 FYNNEI. CDR3 region: CAIKINLAGDNNEQFF. The CDR3 DNA reads as TGTGCCATCAAAATTAATCTAGCGGGGGATAACAATGAGCAGTTCTTC. Based on the CDR3 plus reference TRBV2 and TRBJ2-1, the full variable domain is EPEVTQTPSHQVTQMGQEVILRCVPISNHLYFYWYRQILGQKVEFLVSFYNNEISEKSEIFDDQFSVERPDGSNFTLKIRSTKLEDSAMYFCAIKINLAGDNNEQFFGPGTRLTVL.

This clonotype was observed a handful of times. This chain links TRBV9 with TRBJ2-2; D possibly corresponds to TRBD1 (6 bases). Germline loops: CDR1 SGDLS, CDR2 YYNGEE. This CDR3 spans 18 amino acids. V lost 3 bases and J lost 1, with 19 bases in between. The CDR3 sequence is CASSGHWTGTLNTGELFF. The CDR3 DNA sequence: TGTGCCAGCAGCGGCCACTGGACCGGGACACTGAACACCGGGGAGCTGTTTTTT.

This clonotype was picked up many times. The chain recombines TRBV7-9 with TRBJ2-2; tentative D call: TRBD1 (5 bases). The CDR3 is 15 amino acids. CDR1 SEHNR and CDR2 FQNEAQ come from the germline V gene (reference sequence). V was pared by 5 bases and J by 2 bases, with 12 bases between. CDR3 in DNA: TGTGCCAGCAGCAAACAGGCTCCCAACACCGGGGAGCTGTTTTTT. Its translation: CASSKQAPNTGELFF.

The chain uses TRBV6-2 or TRBV6-3 and TRBJ1-5; D uncertain. Germline CDR1 and CDR2: MNHEY and SVGEGT. V gave up 7 bases and J gave up 4 bases, with 14 bases separating them. The CDR3 runs to 14 residues. The CDR3 loop reads CASTLRKGNQPQHF. The CDR3 DNA reads as TGTGCCAGCACCCTCAGAAAGGGAAATCAGCCCCAGCATTTT.

In this sample, this clonotype turned up many times. CDR3 DNA: TGTGCCAGGCGGGAAGCTTCGAACACTGAAGCTTTCTTT. Translated: CARREASNTEAFF. This chain links TRBV2 with TRBJ1-1; no reliable D call. The V end lost 9 bases, the J end lost 1 base, and 12 bases lay between the germline ends. There are 13 residues in the CDR3. Germline V CDR1 and CDR2: SNHLY, FYNNEI.

This clonotype was found many times. The chain combines TRBV29-1 with TRBJ2-6; D unresolved. This CDR3 is built from 13 residues. Trimming shortened V by 4 bases and J by 2 bases, and 6 bases separated the two germline ends. Germline assignment: CDR1 SQVTM and CDR2 ANQGSEA. The CDR3 is CSVVGTGANVLTF. CDR3 bases: TGCAGCGTTGTGGGGACTGGGGCCAACGTCCTGACTTTC.

There are many counts of this clonotype. The rearrangement uses TRBV5-1 and TRBJ2-7; D is unresolved. The CDR3 runs 15 residues. The germline CDR1 and CDR2 sequences are SGHRS and YFSETQ. Trimming removed 0 bases from V and 2 bases from J, with 12 bases in between. CDR3 DNA sequence: TGCGCCAGCAGCTTGGCCATATCAGAGGCCTACGAGCAGTACTTC. The encoded protein is CASSLAISEAYEQYF.

Ten or more counts support this clonotype. The V call is TRBV6-4, the J call TRBJ2-1; D is uncertain. The V gene's germline CDR1 is MRHNA and CDR2 SNTAGT. V lost 1 base and J 6 bases, leaving 13 bases between the germline ends. The CDR3 has 15 residues. In DNA form, the CDR3 reads TGTGCCAGCAGTGACTGGGGAAAAGATCTCAATGAGCAGTTCTTC. Translated: CASSDWGKDLNEQFF.

There are many counts of this clonotype. The V call is TRBV20-1, the J call TRBJ2-5; D gene ambiguous. This CDR3 is 15 amino acids long. CDR1 and CDR2 from the germline V gene are DFQATT and SNEGSKA (reference sequence). The V end was cut by 0 bases, the J end by 2 bases, with 13 bases between. The CDR3 protein is CSARDGLHLQETQYF. CDR3 DNA: TGCAGTGCTAGAGATGGTCTTCACTTGCAAGAGACCCAGTACTTC.

This clonotype was picked up many times. The J gene is TRBJ2-7, the V gene TRBV11-2; D not certain. Deletions cut 3 bases from V and 0 bases from J, with 15 bases between. The CDR3 totals 16 residues. CDR1 SGHAT and CDR2 FQNNGV come from the germline V gene. CDR3 nucleotides: TGTGCCAGCAGCTTTTACCGAGCTTCATTCTCCTACGAGCAGTACTTC. Protein sequence: CASSFYRASFSYEQYF.

This clonotype was seen ten or more times. CDR3 residues: CSVSRGVNEKLFF. CDR3 sequence (DNA): TGCAGCGTTTCCCGAGGGGTGAATGAAAAACTGTTTTTT. J is TRBJ1-4 and V is TRBV29-1, with D perhaps matching TRBD1 (5 bases). Germline V gives CDR1 SQVTM, CDR2 ANQGSEA. The length of the CDR3 is 13 residues. Trimming removed 5 bases from V and 5 bases from J, with 12 bases in between.

This clonotype has at least ten counts. The chain uses TRBV7-9 and TRBJ2-3; D possibly corresponds to TRBD2 (5 bases). The V gene lost 11 bases and the J gene lost 3 bases, with 24 bases spanning the gap. Germline CDR1 and CDR2: SEHNR and FQNEAQ (reference sequence). The CDR3 length is 16 residues. For the CDR3, the DNA is TGTGCCTACAGAAGGGAGCAACTCCCCCTAACAGATACGCAGTATTTT. It encodes CAYRREQLPLTDTQYF.

This sequence joins TRBV11-3 and TRBJ2-7, with D perhaps matching TRBD1 (6 bases). Trimming stripped 4 bases from V and 5 bases from J, with 12 bases between. CDR1 and CDR2 (germline): SGHNT, YENEEA. This CDR3 comprises 13 residues. CDR3 in amino acids: CASSSSGAHEQYF. CDR3 DNA: TGTGCCAGCAGCTCGTCAGGGGCCCACGAGCAGTACTTC.